A single sample is the source of the 19 T cell receptor beta chains below, sequenced in a study of blood T cell repertoires in COVID-19. Assay used: immunoSEQ multiplex PCR; TCRdb lists only in-frame clones, some missing. The sample has approximately 250,000 clones; approximately 90% are singletons. The sample comprised PBMCs or T cells enriched from blood (not recorded which). The receptors derive from a man in his forties who had been exposed to COVID-19.

This rearrangement joins TRBV5-6 to TRBJ2-7; TRBD1 matches 7 bases. The V segment lost 7 bases and the J segment 0 bases; nucleotides outside the gene matches: 10. CDR1 and CDR2 from the germline V gene are SGHDT and YYEEEE. The CDR3 extends over 15 amino acids. The DNA of the CDR3 is TGTGCCAGCGGAGGTTCGGACAGGAGCTCCTACGAGCAGTACTTC. Residues: CASGGSDRSSYEQYF.

The chain carries TRBV7-9 and TRBJ1-3; TRBD1 matches at 7 bases. Germline loops: CDR1 SEHNR, CDR2 FQNEAQ (reference sequence). The CDR3 runs 14 residues. Trimming took 5 bases from V and 7 from J; bases not matched to a gene: 8. The CDR3 spells CASSADRELNTIYF. The CDR3 bases are TGTGCCAGCAGCGCAGACAGGGAGTTGAACACCATATATTTT.

This clone was found a few times. This sequence joins TRBV6-5 and TRBJ2-3; 11 bases line up with TRBD2. Per germline, CDR1 MNHEY and CDR2 SVGAGI. The CDR3 has 16 residues. The ends lost 6 bases at V and 1 base at J; junction bases unmatched: 6. Here the CDR3 DNA reads TGTGCCAGCAGGTACACTAGCGGGAGTGGCACAGATACGCAGTATTTT. It specifies CASRYTSGSGTDTQYF.

The J gene is TRBJ1-1, the V gene TRBV12-3 or TRBV12-4; no clear D gene. V was clipped by 4 bases and J by 4 bases, with 4 bases between them. CDR3 length: 11 amino acids. CDR3 coding DNA: TGTGCCAGCAGTTCGTCCACTGAAGCTTTCTTT. Encoded protein: CASSSSTEAFF.

The rearrangement links TRBV2 to TRBJ2-3, with D tentatively TRBD2 (5 bases). The V and J ends lost 4 bases and 3 bases respectively, with 11 bases between them. The CDR3 covers 14 residues. Germline assignment: CDR1 SNHLY and CDR2 FYNNEI. CDR3 DNA sequence: TGTGCCAGCAGTGCGAGGGAGTCAACAGATACGCAGTATTTT. Amino acid sequence: CASSARESTDTQYF.

The rearrangement links TRBV4-1 to TRBJ1-2; 7 nucleotides match TRBD1. J was trimmed by 5 bases and V by 3 bases; bases with no gene match: 12. The germline V gene encodes CDR1 MGHRA and CDR2 YSYEKL. CDR3 length equals 16 residues. CDR3 in DNA: TGCGCCAGCAGCCATTTAATAACGGGACAGTATTATGGCTACACCTTC. The encoded protein is CASSHLITGQYYGYTF.

V is TRBV25-1 and J is TRBJ1-5; D is uncertain. The CDR3 spans 14 residues. V was cut by 3 bases and J by 3 bases, with 9 bases left in between. Germline assignment: CDR1 MGHDK and CDR2 SYGVNS. CDR3: CASSESNDNQPQHF. The CDR3 DNA sequence: TGTGCCAGCAGTGAGAGCAACGACAATCAGCCCCAGCATTTT. The variable domain in full, with the rest retrieved from reference TRBV25-1 and TRBJ1-5, is EADIYQTPRYLVIGTGKKITLECSQTMGHDKMYWYQQDPGMELHLIHYSYGVNSTEKGDLSSESTVSRIRTEHFPLTLESARPSHTSQYLCASSESNDNQPQHFGDGTRLSIL.

This rearrangement joins TRBV19 to TRBJ1-2; D ambiguous. V lost 3 bases and J lost 2, with 10 bases in between. The CDR3 extends over 14 amino acids. Germline-derived CDR1 and CDR2 are LNHDA and SQIVND (reference sequence). For the CDR3, the DNA is TGTGCCAGTAGTATGCCCGGGATCAACTATGGCTACACCTTC. It yields the protein CASSMPGINYGYTF.

V is TRBV7-8 and J is TRBJ2-7, with 9 positions matching TRBD2. V lost 5 bases, J lost 6 bases, and 8 bases stayed unmatched. The CDR3 has 14 amino acids. Germline V gene data show CDR1 as SGHVS and CDR2 as FQNEAQ. The CDR3 is CASSPGSGGREQYF. The DNA for the CDR3 is TGTGCCAGCAGCCCGGGTAGCGGGGGACGCGAGCAGTACTTC.

The V gene is TRBV30, the J gene TRBJ2-2; D ambiguous. Germline V gene sequence: CDR1 GTSNPN, CDR2 SVGIG (reference sequence). The CDR3 runs 13 residues. The V gene lost 3 bases and the J gene lost 2 bases, with 7 bases spanning the gap. CDR3: CAWRFRNTGELFF. In DNA form, the CDR3 reads TGTGCCTGGAGATTTAGAAACACCGGGGAGCTGTTTTTT.

V usage is TRBV11-3 and J usage is TRBJ2-1; 7 bases are a match to TRBD1. Germline loops: CDR1 SGHNT, CDR2 YENEEA. With V trimmed by 5 bases and J by 0 bases, 16 bases remained unmatched. The CDR3 loop spans 19 amino acids. This chain's CDR3 is CASSPRQGTDTSSYNEQFF. CDR3 sequence (DNA): TGTGCCAGCAGCCCTAGACAGGGAACCGATACAAGCTCCTACAATGAGCAGTTCTTC.

The chain recombines TRBV6-5 with TRBJ1-6, with D possibly TRBD1 on 6 matching bases. Trimming took off 9 bases at V and 5 bases at J, with 11 bases between the two ends. CDR1 is MNHEY, CDR2 SVGAGI, per germline. The CDR3 contains 13 residues. CDR3 amino acids: CASFGQNNSPLHF. The CDR3 region has the DNA TGTGCCAGTTTTGGACAGAATAATTCACCCCTCCACTTT.

CDR3 loop: CTSSQDVKSGRDSYEQYF. For the CDR3, the DNA is TGCACCAGCAGCCAAGATGTAAAAAGCGGGAGGGATTCCTACGAGCAGTACTTC. V usage is TRBV1 and J usage is TRBJ2-7; the table's D call, TRBD2, has no DNA check behind it. TRBV1 is assigned pseudogene status. The CDR3 runs to 18 residues.

The chain uses TRBV6-4 and TRBJ2-1, with 11 nucleotides matching TRBD2. Germline V gives CDR1 MRHNA, CDR2 SNTAGT. Trimming at V came to 4 bases and at J to 1 base, leaving 3 bases not matched to a gene. The CDR3 contains 16 residues. Here the CDR3 DNA reads TGTGCCAGCAGTGTTTTAGCGGGAGGGTCCTACAATGAGCAGTTCTTC. Its translation is CASSVLAGGSYNEQFF.

This rearrangement joins TRBV19 to TRBJ2-5; D unclear. With 4 bases removed from V and 5 bases from J, the gap between germline ends came to 5 bases. Germline lookup yields CDR1 LNHDA and CDR2 SQIVND (reference sequence). The CDR3 is 11 residues long. The CDR3 region is CASSSSETQYF. The CDR3 DNA follows: TGTGCCAGTAGTAGTTCGGAGACCCAGTACTTC.

Only a few counts were recorded for this clone. The CDR3 DNA sequence: TGTGCCAGCAGTTACCGACTAGCGGCCAATGAGCAGTTCTTC. As protein: CASSYRLAANEQFF. The chain employs TRBV7-8 and TRBJ2-1; TRBD2 aligns across 9 bases. Per the germline V gene, CDR1 is SGHVS and CDR2 is FQNEAQ. The length of the CDR3 is 14 residues. Germline trimming cut 6 bases from V and 6 bases from J; bases unmatched to any gene: 6.

This chain joins TRBV7-9 and TRBJ1-4, with D possibly being TRBD1 (6 bases). Germline-derived CDR1 and CDR2 are SEHNR and FQNEAQ (reference sequence). V was clipped by 4 bases and J by 7 bases, with 25 bases between them. The CDR3 extends over 18 amino acids. The CDR3, as DNA: TGTGCCAGCAGCTGGGGTCGAGAGACAGGCGTCCGGGGTGAAAAACTGTTTTTT. It translates to CASSWGRETGVRGEKLFF.

Regarding this clone: An end of the junction differs from the germline gene, which may be a read error. This rearrangement joins TRBV19 to TRBJ2-1, with 7 positions matching TRBD2. The CDR3 consists of 15 residues. Germline V CDR1 and CDR2: LNHDA, SQIVND (reference sequence). In DNA form, the CDR3 reads TGTGCCAGTAGTCTAGAGGGAGGGCCCTACAATGAGCAGTTCTTC. This translates into CASSLEGGPYNEQFF.

This rearrangement joins TRBV15 to TRBJ2-1; D possibly corresponds to TRBD2 (5 bases). Germline V gene sequence: CDR1 LNHNV, CDR2 YYDKDF (reference sequence). Trimming left V 3 bases short and J 11 bases short, with 8 bases between. This CDR3 is 11 amino acids long. CDR3 protein: CATSRRAQQFF. The CDR3 DNA follows: TGTGCCACCAGCAGGAGGGCTCAGCAGTTCTTC.